This T cell receptor (beta chain) stems from a study of cytomegalovirus exposure and HLA in healthy donors. A remark on this clone: What it binds is not known.

The study ran its PCR with 60 Vbeta and 13 Jbeta primers. Profiled with immunoSEQ multiplex PCR; TCRdb holds only in-frame clones, not every one. The data contain about 100,000 clones, more than 75% of them singletons. Whole-study findings and limits: Some V segments, TRBV6-2 and TRBV6-3 among them, were indistinguishable and were therefore excluded. Earlier findings revealed that most TCR beta V segments proved productive either about 87% or about 30% of the time.

CDR1 is SEHNR and CDR2 is FQNEAQ in the germline V gene (reference sequence). The CDR3 sequence is 12 residues long. V dropped 1 base and J dropped 8 bases, with 8 bases sitting between them. The receptor was isolated from a woman aged 45-65 years in good health and CMV-seropositive. This chain uses TRBV7-9 with TRBJ1-2; D not certain. Sequencing used PBMCs. CDR3 DNA sequence: TGTGCCAGCAGCTTAGGGGCTCCGGGCTACACCTTC. It yields the protein CASSLGAPGYTF.